This T cell receptor beta chain was recorded in a study of cytomegalovirus exposure and HLA in healthy donors (dated 2017 in TCRdb). Describing the broader study: An earlier analysis of some 550 of the donors reported 250 to 300 Gb of sequence data and 100 million to 130 million unique TCR beta sequences from 190 million or so T cells. On average, about 240,000 unique TCR beta nucleotide sequences were sequenced per donor among 398 genotyped donors of the cohort, with 15% to 20% of those sequences being non-productive. Alongside the repertoire data, information on donor age, sex, ethnicity and CMV serostatus was compiled. The genetic ancestry cluster associated with self-reported Caucasian donors included 65% to 90% of the roughly 410 genotyped donors. The study used immunosequencing to profile the T cell repertoires of around 600 subjects and linked those repertoires to cytomegalovirus serostatus. A later genetic analysis took genome-wide SNP genotypes for about three fifths of the roughly 670 donors and used that subset as a discovery cohort. An earlier analysis of approximately 630 of the donors applied high-throughput TCR beta sequencing to assess whether each TCR beta V gene segment acted as functional or pseudogenic. All discovery cohort repertoires had been generated on a single sequencing platform. An early release that covered more than 550 HLA-typed donors contained about 300 gigabases of sequencing data and tens of millions of unique TCR sequences. The study aimed to test whether signatures of past pathogen exposure could be identified by cataloging public T cell receptors. To predict cytomegalovirus infection status, the study combined high-throughput TCR immunosequencing, statistical association of individual TCRs with disease status, and machine learning. A few DR-DQ haplotypes were treated as single units for association and clustering because of strong linkage in the cohort. The later analysis used no new phenotypic data to find candidate immune exposures, relying instead on TCR beta sequences and their occurrence across donors. HLA typing included class I and class II loci at four-digit resolution. A later analysis re-examined previously published TCR beta repertoires from hundreds of donors and added high-resolution HLA genotyping to investigate patterns of TCR occurrence. The number of typed donors differed by locus: about 620-640 for A, B, C, DRB1 and DQB1; 522 for DQA1; fewer than 610 for DPA1; and 450 to 480 for DPB1. Besides the first cohort of more than 650 subjects, a separate validation cohort made up of 120 different subjects was used. Here is what the overall study found, with its caveats: Some IMGT-functional V segments, including TRBV6-2 and TRBV6-3, could not be told apart with the 87-base-pair reads, so those segments were excluded. The only immune exposure information available for the cohort was CMV serostatus. About 17 rarely observed V segments, including chromosome 9 orphons, were excluded from the earlier analysis of several hundred of the donors because counts were too low. Compared with the roughly 720-donor mean, donors in an Asian-associated ancestry cluster had fewer N-insertions in productive TCRs, according to a later genetic analysis. The sequencing pipeline was judged likely to have produced a cluster of highly shared sequence variants as a technical artifact. Most TCR sequences were observed very rarely across donors, whereas some public TCRs were present in many individuals. A later analysis found that most CMV-associated TCR beta chains appeared HLA-restricted, with HLA associations seemingly driven largely by CMV exposure. A later genetic analysis associated a missense DCLRE1C variant with V-gene and J-gene trimming of TCR beta chains, and an independent cohort replicated the association. Because HLA typing was missing for some donors at each locus, association tests included only the typed subset. This cohort had only TCR beta chains sequenced, and the lack of alpha or paired-chain data limited which features could be detected. In vitro tests confirmed that a few of the cytomegalovirus-associated TCR beta chains recognize cytomegalovirus antigens. In both the original and validation cohorts, the classifier was reported to diagnose cytomegalovirus status with high specificity and sensitivity. In a later analysis, TCR association rates were found to vary across HLA loci, with the most associated TCRs seen for DRB1 alleles and the fewest for HLA-C alleles. Compared with equally common non-associated chains, HLA-associated TCR beta chains in a later analysis were more clonally expanded and had lower generation probabilities. In an earlier analysis of over 550 of the donors, most TCR beta V segments were observed in productive rearrangements about 87% or about 30% of the time, broadly matching IMGT annotations. Presence/absence analyses assumed roughly uniform sequencing depth across donors, an assumption that may not hold. The study gave a list of under 200 TCR beta chains associated with cytomegalovirus. In a later analysis, several top co-occurrence clusters were reported to appear linked to parvovirus B19, influenza, CMV and Epstein-Barr virus. Correlated functional status among segregating V segments might reflect linkage disequilibrium, but an unknown experimental factor could not be ruled out. When HLA alleles, especially DR and DQ, strongly co-occurred, attributing TCR associations to individual alleles was difficult. It was suggested by the authors that the approach could potentially be generalized to other disease states and immunological phenotypes. A later analysis associated 16,951 TCR beta sequences with specific HLA alleles at a false discovery rate of 0.05. A further reported finding was that TCR beta sequences accurately predicted the HLA-A and HLA-B alleles for most subjects in the first cohort.

The cohort was made up of 650 to 700 healthy bone marrow donors. Cohort members were all nominally healthy when sampled, although unrecorded immune exposures were likely present. The donor tested CMV seronegative and was one of the 352 seronegative cohort members. A peripheral blood sample was collected from each donor, and TCR beta sequencing was performed on peripheral blood mononuclear cells. Genomic DNA extraction from the blood cell samples was performed with the Qiagen DNeasy Blood Extraction Kit. As concerns this clone: Its antigen specificity is not known. No much larger clonotype is one base removed from it; base qualities were not supplied.

The library relied on the immunoSEQ multiplex PCR assay. For the multiplex PCR, a mixture combining 60 forward primers for TCR Vbeta segments and 13 reverse primers for TCR Jbeta segments was used. Amplification of the CDR3 region of rearranged TCR beta genes was performed with a multiplex PCR assay on genomic DNA. Amplified TCR beta libraries were sequenced as 87-base-pair reads on the Illumina HiSeq System. On the study's bioinformatics: In a later analysis, tens of millions of unique TCR beta chains were counted across the 666 repertoires, and about 10 million of these chains were shared by at least two donors. A nearest-neighbor algorithm error-corrected the raw reads and collapsed the reads into unique sequences, merging closely related sequences to remove PCR and sequencing errors. To assign V, D and J gene segments, CDR3 sequences were aligned to IMGT reference sequences. For a sequence to be retained, a match of at least six nucleotides to both a V gene segment and a J gene segment was required. Rearrangements were classified as productive when the CDR3 lacked stop codons and remained in frame with V and J, and all other rearrangements were classified as non-productive. Following IMGT convention, CDR3 was defined as the stretch from the second conserved V-encoded cysteine up to the conserved J-encoded phenylalanine. In an earlier analysis of around 540 of the donors, sequences lacking an unambiguous match to a single V gene segment were excluded. An earlier analysis of over 450 of the donors classified V segments as functional when productive rearrangements were above 56.7% and as segregating when the standard deviation between donors was above 5%. A statistical classification framework was built to diagnose cytomegalovirus status from the catalog of TCR beta chain sequences. A later analysis assigned V and J genes by comparing TCR nucleotide sequences with IMGT/GENE-DB human TR gene sequences. Using the TCRdist pipeline, a later analysis assigned CDR3 sequences along with most-parsimonious VDJ recombination scenarios. A later analysis defined each TCR beta chain by its CDR3 amino acid sequence plus V-gene family, and excluded reads lacking a unique V-gene family. In a later analysis, a few hundred highly shared, low-generation-probability nucleotide sequences were removed to address suspected cross-contamination and a sequencing artifact. For each public chain, a later analysis derived a clonal expansion index from normalized ranks of inferred template counts within each repertoire. A later analysis computed generation probabilities with a VDJ recombination model fitted to out-of-frame rearrangements, and checked the results against IGoR. In a later analysis, hypergeometric tests were used to score TCR-TCR, TCR-HLA and TCR-CMV co-occurrence, with a repertoire-size bias correction applied to TCR pairs. To estimate false discovery rates, a later analysis permuted the HLA or CMV assignments 20 times. In a later analysis, co-occurring TCRs were grouped with DBSCAN, and TCRdist sequence similarity was added when clustering was performed within HLA-allele-positive subsets. Repertoires with fewer than 30,000 or more than 120,000 public chains were left out of co-occurrence clustering, as were about five repertoires with anomalous nucleotide sharing. The source is immuneACCESS, and TCRdb retained only in-frame sequences with V and J called. Part of the clones is not carried over; for the studies checked, unresolved V genes explain less than half of this, and the remainder is unexplained. V and J calls and clone size are copied from that table; D and trimming were computed from the DNA. The sample records around 130,000 clones, more than 65% of which are singletons. The ten largest account for about 1.5% of the sample.

The V end gives up 6 bases and the J end 0 bases, leaving 4 bases in the junction not matched to a gene. The CDR3 sequence holds 14 residues, the cysteine and phenylalanine included. Only CDR3 DNA remains: 42 bases, in frame from the first base. CDR1 MNHEY and CDR2 SVGAGI are derived from the germline V gene. The sequence is built from TRBV6-5 and TRBJ1-2, and TRBD1 matches 7 of the central bases. The sequence was collected from a woman aged 30 to 39 in good health and CMV-seronegative. Sequenced input: PBMCs. CDR3 loop: CASSRDRSNYGYTF. The nucleotides are TGTGCCAGCAGCCGGGACAGATCTAACTATGGCTACACCTTC.